Listed below are T cell receptor beta chains from one sample, sequenced in a study of blood T cell repertoires in COVID-19. TCRdb's copy holds only in-frame clones and misses some; the assay was immunoSEQ multiplex PCR. The sample lists about 62,000 clones; under 80% were seen once. Sequencing was performed on peripheral blood. Receptors originate from a man aged 55-75 years with acute or convalescent COVID-19. CDR3s include the opening cysteine and the closing phenylalanine or tryptophan. The D gene is left open where the match is weak. Clone size is stated in some rows and not others, as once, few, many or a class when expanded.

abundance: NA; d_gene: TRBD1; j_gene: TRBJ1-2; v_gene: TRBV5-6; CDR3aa: CASSLFGTDHGYTF; CDR3nt: TGTGCCAGCAGCTTGTTTGGGACAGATCATGGCTACACCTTC
abundance: few; d_gene: NA; j_gene: TRBJ1-5; v_gene: TRBV28; CDR3aa: CASSLINQGQPQHF; CDR3nt: TGTGCCAGCAGTTTAATCAACCAGGGGCAGCCCCAGCATTTT
abundance: NA; d_gene: NA; j_gene: TRBJ1-1; v_gene: TRBV4-1; CDR3aa: CASTWTEAADEAFF; CDR3nt: TGCGCCAGCACCTGGACGGAGGCGGCAGATGAAGCTTTCTTT
abundance: NA; d_gene: TRBD1; j_gene: TRBJ2-7; v_gene: TRBV9; CDR3aa: CASSGTGGSEQYF; CDR3nt: TGTGCCAGCAGCGGAACAGGGGGTTCCGAGCAGTACTTC
abundance: NA; d_gene: NA; j_gene: TRBJ2-5; v_gene: TRBV7-9; CDR3aa: CASSFGETQYF; CDR3nt: TGTGCCAGCAGCTTCGGAGAGACCCAGTACTTC
abundance: NA; d_gene: NA; j_gene: TRBJ2-7; v_gene: TRBV6-5; CDR3aa: CASSRGYEQYF; CDR3nt: TGTGCCAGCTCTAGGGGGTACGAGCAGTACTTC
abundance: NA; d_gene: TRBD2; j_gene: TRBJ2-1; v_gene: TRBV5-1; CDR3aa: CASSFGGADYNEQFF; CDR3nt: TGCGCCAGCAGCTTCGGGGGGGCCGACTACAATGAGCAGTTCTTC
abundance: NA; d_gene: NA; j_gene: TRBJ1-2; v_gene: TRBV5-5; CDR3aa: CASSLGGGGYGYTF; CDR3nt: TGTGCCAGCAGCTTGGGAGGGGGAGGGTATGGCTACACCTTC
abundance: NA; d_gene: TRBD1; j_gene: TRBJ1-4; v_gene: TRBV7-2; CDR3aa: CASSPGTGLREKLFF; CDR3nt: TGTGCCAGCAGCCCCGGGACAGGGTTGCGCGAAAAACTGTTTTTT
abundance: NA; d_gene: TRBD1; j_gene: TRBJ2-1; v_gene: TRBV7-6; CDR3aa: CASSCTNGTGGFNEQFF; CDR3nt: TGTGCCAGCAGCTGTACCAATGGGACAGGGGGTTTCAATGAGCAGTTCTTC